Shown below are 27 T cell receptor beta chains from a single sample sequenced in a study of T cells in Graves' hyperthyroidism and ophthalmopathy. There were TCR beta CDR3 regions amplified from RNA transcripts. Researchers ran a first-round RT-PCR on the TCR CDR3 using the HTBI primer set. TCRdb passed the multiplex PCR reads through MiXCR, listing each CDR3 protein once. This table has about 770,000 distinct CDR3 sequences, 18% appearing once. The sample consisted of blood. The receptors shown here come from a woman between 45 and 60 years old with Graves' hyperthyroidism that later progressed to Graves' ophthalmopathy.

This sequence joins TRBV5-1 and TRBJ2-3; D possibly corresponds to TRBD1 (6 bases). V lost 4 bases and J 2 bases, leaving 17 bases between the germline ends. This CDR3 has 16 residues. The germline V gene has CDR1 SGHRS and CDR2 YFSETQ. This CDR3 is CASSLLWGQLTDTQYF. In DNA form, the CDR3 reads TGCGCCAGCAGCCTACTGTGGGGACAACTCACAGATACGCAGTATTTT.

The table lists this clonotype with many counts. The genes are TRBV5-1 and TRBJ2-1; unclear D gene. Germline CDR1 reads SGHRS; CDR2 reads YFSETQ. Trimming took 0 bases from V and 5 from J, leaving 15 bases between them. The CDR3 runs to 16 residues. CDR3 sequence (DNA): TGCGCCAGCAGCTTGGGGATGGTGTGGGTCGACAATGAGCAGTTCTTC. Protein sequence: CASSLGMVWVDNEQFF.

This clonotype was observed a handful of times. Mismatch with germline at one junction end may stem from a read error. V gene TRBV3-1 combines with J gene TRBJ1-2; possibly TRBD1 for D (6 bases). The CDR3 spans 15 residues. Per germline, CDR1 LGHDT and CDR2 YNNKEL (reference sequence). CDR3 sequence (DNA): TGTGCCAGCAGCCAAGGTGGGAGGGGGACCAATGGCTGCACCTTC. Translation gives CASSQGGRGTNGCTF.

This clonotype showed up many times. The chain combines TRBV18 with TRBJ1-2, with 7 nucleotides matching TRBD1. Germline CDR1 is KGHSH and CDR2 is LQKENI. The V and J ends lost 1 base and 6 bases, in that order; junction bases with no gene match: 5. CDR3 length: 14 residues. The CDR3 region has the DNA TGTGCCAGCTCACCACTTGACAGGGCCCATGGCTACACCTTC. Its translation is CASSPLDRAHGYTF.

For this clonotype: A read error may produce the germline difference seen at one junction end. J is TRBJ1-1 and V is TRBV3-1; no clear D gene. The CDR3 covers 13 residues. Germline V gene sequence: CDR1 LGHDT, CDR2 YNNKEL (reference sequence). The CDR3 loop is CASSQVVNTAAFF. The CDR3 DNA is TGTGCCAGCAGCCAAGTTGTGAACACTGCAGCTTTCTTT.

This chain connects TRBV7-2 to TRBJ2-5, with unresolved D. The CDR3 runs 13 residues. Germline V gives CDR1 SGHTA, CDR2 FQGNSA. Trimming removed 5 bases from V and 4 bases from J, with 11 bases in between. CDR3 bases: TGTGCCAGCAGCCTTCGAATGGGAGAGACCCAGTACTTC. Protein: CASSLRMGETQYF.

The V and J genes are TRBV29-1 and TRBJ2-1; 8 bases agree with TRBD1. V trimming: 7 bases; J trimming: 6 bases; junction bases outside the gene matches: 5. The germline gives CDR1 SQVTM, CDR2 ANQGSEA. The CDR3 sequence is 12 residues long. This chain's CDR3 is CSEGQGGNEQFF. The CDR3 DNA is TGCAGCGAAGGACAGGGAGGCAATGAGCAGTTCTTC.

V is TRBV20-1 and J is TRBJ1-5; D is uncertain. The CDR3 is 14 residues long. From germline, CDR1 is DFQATT and CDR2 SNEGSKA (reference sequence). Trimming removed 5 bases at V and 3 bases at J, with 14 bases between. Written as DNA, the CDR3 is TGCAGTGCTTCCCGCGCCAGGTTCAATCAGCCCCAGCATTTT. Translating gives CSASRARFNQPQHF.

The genes are TRBV6-1 and TRBJ2-1; the D is unclear. CDR3 length equals 12 residues. V was pared by 5 bases and J by 12 bases, with 14 bases between. The germline gives CDR1 MNHNS, CDR2 SASEGT. The CDR3: CASSSYPLLQFF. The CDR3 DNA reads as TGTGCCAGCAGTTCCTACCCACTGCTGCAGTTCTTC.

Only a few counts were recorded for this clonotype. The chain is built from TRBV15 and TRBJ1-4; 7 positions match TRBD1. The CDR3 spans 14 residues. Germline V gives CDR1 LNHNV, CDR2 YYDKDF (reference sequence). The V gene end was trimmed by 3 bases and the J gene end by 5 bases; junction bases not matched to a gene: 3. The chain's CDR3 is CATSRDRTNEKLFF. The CDR3 DNA is TGTGCCACCAGCAGGGACAGGACAAATGAAAAACTGTTTTTT.

The genes are TRBV9 and TRBJ2-1; 13 nucleotides match TRBD2. Germline CDR1 is SGDLS and CDR2 is YYNGEE. V was clipped by 1 base and J by 0 bases; unmatched bases: 7. The CDR3 spans 19 residues. DNA for the CDR3: TGTGCCAGCAGCGTACCTACTAGCGGGGGGGCCGGCTCCTACAATGAGCAGTTCTTC. Its translation is CASSVPTSGGAGSYNEQFF.

This clonotype was seen many times. This sequence joins TRBV2 and TRBJ1-1; TRBD1 aligns across 8 bases. The germline V gene has CDR1 SNHLY and CDR2 FYNNEI. The CDR3 has 15 amino acids. V lost 6 bases, J lost 1 base, and 7 bases stayed unmatched. CDR3 sequence: CASRQPGQENTEAFF. The CDR3 DNA follows: TGTGCCAGCAGGCAACCGGGACAGGAGAACACTGAAGCTTTCTTT.

As concerns this clonotype: At one end the junction does not follow the germline gene, possibly because of a read error. This chain links TRBV11-2 with TRBJ2-2; 8 bases map to TRBD2. The CDR3 totals 20 residues. CDR1 SGHAT and CDR2 FQNNGV come from the germline V gene. CDR3: CASSHSRGGGGLAATGELFF. The CDR3 DNA follows: TGCGCCAGCAGCCATTCCCGGGGGGGCGGGGGGCTTGCAGCCACCGGGGAGCTGTTTTTT.

There are many counts of this clonotype. This sequence joins TRBV5-1 and TRBJ2-5, with D possibly TRBD2 on 5 matching bases. The CDR3 loop spans 15 amino acids. Germline V gene sequence: CDR1 SGHRS, CDR2 YFSETQ. V lost 4 bases and J lost 2, with 15 bases in between. The CDR3, as DNA: TGCGCCAGCAGCACCTTTTCCGGGGAACAAGAGACCCAGTACTTC. Amino acid sequence: CASSTFSGEQETQYF.

The V call is TRBV7-3, the J call TRBJ2-1; D is perhaps TRBD2 (7 bases). The CDR3 has 17 amino acids. The germline V gene encodes CDR1 SGHTA and CDR2 FQGTGA. V was trimmed by 4 bases and J by 4 bases, leaving 20 bases between them. For the CDR3, the DNA is TGTGCCAGCAGCTCGACATCTACGGGGGGCGATTACAATGAGCAGTTCTTC. Encoded protein: CASSSTSTGGDYNEQFF.

In its sample, this clonotype was seen many times. The rearrangement links TRBV5-1 to TRBJ2-7, with D unclear. Germline values: CDR1 SGHRS, CDR2 YFSETQ. V dropped 2 bases and J dropped 1 base, with 10 bases sitting between them. This CDR3 has 14 residues. DNA for the CDR3: TGCGCCAGCAGCTTTGCACGCCAATCCTACGAGCAGTACTTC. It codes for CASSFARQSYEQYF.

This clonotype came up a few times. The CDR3 DNA is TGTGCCAGCAGTAGGACAGGCGCCCCCAATGAGCAGTTCTTC. As protein: CASSRTGAPNEQFF. The rearrangement joins TRBV2 to TRBJ2-1; 7 bases fit TRBD1. From germline, CDR1 is SNHLY and CDR2 FYNNEI. The CDR3 is 14 residues long. After removal of 5 bases from V and 6 bases from J, the junction contained 7 bases not matched to a gene.

This clonotype was seen more than once but under ten times. The chain joins TRBV6-2 or TRBV6-3 to TRBJ1-1; TRBD1 is a possible D gene (6 bases). The CDR3 has 16 amino acids. The V and J ends lost 0 bases and 3 bases respectively, with 14 bases between them. The V gene's germline CDR1 is MNHEY and CDR2 SVGEGT. CDR3 region: CASSYSAGDKYTEAFF. The CDR3 bases are TGTGCCAGCAGTTACTCCGCAGGGGACAAATACACTGAAGCTTTCTTT.

In its sample, this clonotype was seen many times. The gene calls are TRBV20-1 and TRBJ1-6; 7 bases agree with TRBD1. The length of the CDR3 is 14 residues. The germline gives CDR1 DFQATT, CDR2 SNEGSKA (reference sequence). V was clipped by 4 bases and J by 10 bases; unmatched bases: 10. CDR3 sequence reads: CSATPAGGWSPLHF. The CDR3 DNA sequence: TGCAGTGCTACCCCGGCAGGGGGTTGGTCACCCCTCCACTTT.

This clonotype was counted at least ten times. The chain carries TRBV11-1 and TRBJ1-3, with TRBD1 as a possible D gene (6 bases). CDR3 length equals 16 residues. The germline CDR1 and CDR2 sequences are SGHAT and FQDESV (reference sequence). The V gene lost 5 bases and the J gene lost 0 bases, with 14 bases spanning the gap. CDR3: CASSAQGPFSGNTIYF. Here the CDR3 DNA reads TGTGCCAGCAGCGCTCAGGGGCCATTCTCTGGAAACACCATATATTTT.

The chain employs TRBV20-1 and TRBJ1-6; D gene unclear. The CDR3 has 13 amino acids. Per the germline V gene, CDR1 is DFQATT and CDR2 is SNEGSKA (reference sequence). Trimming cost V 3 bases and J 2 bases, with 5 bases left between them. The CDR3 sequence is CSARGTYNSPLHF. In DNA, the CDR3 is TGCAGTGCTAGGGGGACCTATAATTCACCCCTCCACTTT.

Details on this clonotype: At one boundary the junction diverges from the germline segment, which might be a read error. CDR3 residues: CASSLGSGGTEALF. The CDR3 nucleotides are TGTGCCAGCAGCTTAGGCTCAGGGGGTACTGAAGCTCTCTTT. This sequence joins TRBV7-2 and TRBJ1-1; TRBD1 matches at 7 bases. Germline assignment: CDR1 SGHTA and CDR2 FQGNSA. The CDR3 consists of 14 residues.

There are a few counts of this clonotype. The V and J genes are TRBV7-6 and TRBJ1-6, with D perhaps TRBD1 (5 bases). The CDR3 sequence is 18 residues long. With 4 bases removed from V and 3 bases from J, the gap between germline ends came to 19 bases. Germline V gene sequence: CDR1 SGHVS, CDR2 FNYEAQ. CDR3: CASSSEGAGPFYNSPLHF. CDR3 sequence (DNA): TGTGCCAGCAGCTCAGAAGGGGCCGGCCCGTTCTATAATTCACCCCTCCACTTT. The variable domain in full, completed from reference TRBV7-6 and TRBJ1-6, reads GAGVSQSPRYKVTKRGQDVALRCDPISGHVSLYWYRQALGQGPEFLTYFNYEAQQDKSGLPNDRFSAERPEGSISTLTIQRTEQRDSAMYRCASSSEGAGPFYNSPLHFGNGTRLTVT.

This clonotype was counted at least ten times. The rearrangement uses TRBV11-2 and TRBJ2-6, with unresolved D. CDR3 size: 17 residues. In germline, CDR1 is SGHAT, CDR2 FQNNGV. V shed 3 bases and J shed 0 bases, with 12 bases lying between them. The CDR3 spells CASSLGGTGSGANVLTF. The CDR3 DNA reads TGTGCCAGCAGCTTGGGCGGAACGGGCTCTGGGGCCAACGTCCTGACTTTC.

Written as DNA, the CDR3 is TGCAGCGTTCTCGGGCTGAACACTGAAGCTTTCTTT. It encodes CSVLGLNTEAFF. The chain links TRBV29-1 to TRBJ1-1; D not resolved. Germline CDR1 reads SQVTM; CDR2 reads ANQGSEA. The V gene lost 5 bases and the J gene lost 0 bases, with 7 bases spanning the gap. The CDR3 consists of 12 residues.

A note on this clonotype: One end of the junction is discordant with germline, which a read error may explain. The rearrangement joins TRBV4-1 to TRBJ1-1; D is undetermined. CDR3 length equals 16 residues. CDR1 is MGHRA, CDR2 YSYEKL, per germline. The CDR3 nucleotides are TGCGCCAGCAGCCAAGGTTGGGCACTGATGAACACTAAAGCTTTCTTT. Its protein is CASSQGWALMNTKAFF.

The chain uses TRBV13 and TRBJ2-1, with TRBD2 matching 13 bases. Germline V lookup: CDR1 PRHDT, CDR2 FYEKMQ (reference sequence). The CDR3 has 16 residues. With V trimmed by 4 bases and J by 7 bases, 7 bases remained unmatched. The CDR3 is CASSYTSGGAGNEQFF. The CDR3 DNA sequence: TGTGCCAGCAGCTATACTAGCGGGGGGGCCGGTAATGAGCAGTTCTTC.